The clone carrying this T cell receptor (beta chain) occurred many times. The data originate from a study of CD8 T cells in ankylosing spondylitis. Germline-derived CDR1 and CDR2 are SGHRS and YFSETQ. This CDR3 has 14 amino acids. Trimming at V came to 4 bases and at J to 2 bases, leaving 3 bases not matched to a gene. Via MiXCR, TCRdb re-called the 5' RACE reads, giving one row per CDR3 protein. The table lists roughly 120,000 distinct CDR3 sequences, approximately 6.8% of them singletons, with 12% in the top ten. J is TRBJ2-5 and V is TRBV5-1; TRBD1 matches 9 bases. This clonotype originated in a male donor with ankylosing spondylitis or in good health (not recorded which). Source material: blood, either unsorted or a sorted T cell fraction (not recorded which). The CDR3 DNA reads TGCGCCAGCAGCACAGGGACAGGGCAAGAGACCCAGTACTTC. Its protein product is CASSTGTGQETQYF.